What follows are 4 T cell receptor beta chains derived from one specimen sequenced in a study of cytomegalovirus exposure and HLA in healthy donors (dated by TCRdb to 2016 to 2017). The library was built by means of the immunoSEQ multiplex PCR assay. For the multiplex PCR, a mixture combining 60 forward primers for TCR Vbeta segments and 13 reverse primers for TCR Jbeta segments was used. TCRdb mirrors the immuneACCESS table, restricted to in-frame sequences. Some clones are absent from its copies; in checked studies, under half trace to an unresolved V gene, and the reason for the others is unknown. This sample lists 190,000 or so clones; 79% were detected once. The ten largest clones represent around 1.4% of the sample. The specimen was PBMCs. The receptors were gathered from a girl aged 5-17 years in good health and CMV-seropositive.

The chain links TRBV6-4 to TRBJ2-3, with TRBD1 identical over 7 bases. Germline V CDR1 and CDR2: MRHNA, SNTAGT. CDR3 length: 14 amino acids. The junction had 9 bases not matched to a gene; V was cut back by 6 bases and J by 6 bases. CDR3 loop: CASSINRGVDTQYF. CDR3 DNA: TGTGCCAGCAGCATTAACAGGGGAGTGGATACGCAGTATTTT.

V is TRBV5-1 and J is TRBJ2-1; 8 bases are shared with TRBD2. With 4 bases clipped from V and 7 bases from J, the junction kept 10 bases outside the gene matches. The CDR3 has 15 residues. Germline lookup yields CDR1 SGHRS and CDR2 YFSETQ. CDR3 coding DNA: TGCGCCAGCAGCGCCGGGGGGGCTATCGTTAATGAGCAGTTCTTC. Protein sequence: CASSAGGAIVNEQFF.

The chain joins TRBV11-2 to TRBJ2-5; 7 nucleotides line up with TRBD1. Germline-derived CDR1 and CDR2 are SGHAT and FQNNGV. V gave up 5 bases and J gave up 3 bases; unmatched junction bases: 3. The CDR3 consists of 13 residues. The CDR3 region is CASSADREETQYF. CDR3 coding DNA: TGTGCCAGCAGCGCCGACAGGGAAGAGACCCAGTACTTC.

This chain uses TRBV6-1 with TRBJ2-7; 9 bases fit TRBD1. The CDR3 has 14 residues. Trimming took 8 bases from V and 2 from J; bases not matched to a gene: 7. Per germline, CDR1 MNHNS and CDR2 SASEGT. CDR3: CASEKGQGPYEQYF. For the CDR3, the DNA is TGTGCCAGCGAGAAGGGACAGGGACCCTACGAGCAGTACTTC.